Listed below are T cell receptor beta chains from one sample, sequenced in a study of blood T cell repertoires in COVID-19. Libraries were prepared by immunoSEQ multiplex PCR; TCRdb keeps only in-frame clonotypes and omits some of them. Seen here are approximately 290,000 clones, about 86% observed once, and the top ten hold 15% to 18%. Sequenced sample: peripheral blood. Receptors were obtained from a person aged 65-85 years with COVID-19, enrolled during active disease. Each CDR3 is given with its conserved first and last residue. A D gene is named only where the DNA matches it firmly. Only some rows state a clone size, as once, few, many or a class for expanded clones.

CDR3nt,CDR3aa,abundance,v_gene,d_gene,j_gene
TGTGCCAGCTCACCAGACAGTTCCTACGAGCAGTACTTC,CASSPDSSYEQYF,once,TRBV18,.,TRBJ2-7
TGTGCCAGCAGCGTAGAGCAGGGGGGAACCTACGAGCAGTACTTC,CASSVEQGGTYEQYF,.,TRBV9,.,TRBJ2-7
TGTGCCAGTAGTAGGTTCCAGGGGGCAGATACGCAGTATTTT,CASSRFQGADTQYF,.,TRBV19,TRBD1,TRBJ2-3
TGTGCCAGCAGCTTATTCGGGACAGCTGAAGCTTTCTTT,CASSLFGTAEAFF,few,TRBV7-3,TRBD1,TRBJ1-1
TGTGCCAGCATGATACAGGCTTACAATGAGCAGTTCTTC,CASMIQAYNEQFF,.,TRBV6-5,.,TRBJ2-1
TGCAGTGCTAGTTTCCAGGGAGGGACTGAAGCTTTCTTT,CSASFQGGTEAFF,.,TRBV20-1,.,TRBJ1-1
TGTGCCAGCAGGCCAGACAGGTACTCATATGGCTACACCTTC,CASRPDRYSYGYTF,.,TRBV27,.,TRBJ1-2
TGTGCCATCAGTGTAGACAGGTATAATTCACCCCTCCACTTT,CAISVDRYNSPLHF,.,TRBV10-3,.,TRBJ1-6
TGTGCCAGTACTAATAAGGCAGGGAAGGCAACAGATACGCAGTATTTT,CASTNKAGKATDTQYF,.,TRBV19,.,TRBJ2-3
TGTGCCAGCAGCTTCAGGACTAGCGGGGGCTACGAGCAGTACTTC,CASSFRTSGGYEQYF,.,TRBV11-2,TRBD2,TRBJ2-7
TGTGCCAGCAGCCAGCAGGGCCTAGCGGGAGGGAGGAAGACCCAGTACTTC,CASSQQGLAGGRKTQYF,.,TRBV7-2,TRBD2,TRBJ2-5
TGTGCCAGCAGCCACGAACTACACGAGCAGTACTTC,CASSHELHEQYF,.,TRBV3-1/TRBV3-2,.,TRBJ2-7
TGTGCCAGCAGCTTGCTCCCTCGGACTAGCGGTGGGGAGACCCAGTACTTC,CASSLLPRTSGGETQYF,.,TRBV7-7,TRBD2,TRBJ2-5
TGTGCCAGCAGCTTACAGTTCCGGGAGCTGTTTTTT,CASSLQFRELFF,.,TRBV7-2,.,TRBJ2-2
TGTGCCAGTAGTATTCAGGGGAGTAGCAATCAGCCCCAGCATTTT,CASSIQGSSNQPQHF,.,TRBV19,.,TRBJ1-5
TGTGCCAGCAGCTTGTTAGCGGGGGAATACAATGAGCAGTTCTTC,CASSLLAGEYNEQFF,few,TRBV5-6,TRBD2,TRBJ2-1
TGTGCCAGCAGGCGATCCAACGAGCAGTACTTC,CASRRSNEQYF,once,TRBV28,.,TRBJ2-7
TGTGCCAGCTCACCTGAGCCGGAGACCCAGTACTTC,CASSPEPETQYF,.,TRBV18,.,TRBJ2-5
TGTGCCAGTAGTTCCCTGGACAGAAATTCACCCCTCCACTTT,CASSSLDRNSPLHF,.,TRBV19,.,TRBJ1-6
TGTGCCAGCAGCGCAAGACAGGGTAGGGATGGCTACACCTTC,CASSARQGRDGYTF,.,TRBV9,TRBD1,TRBJ1-2
TGTGCCAGCAGTCCCACAGCGAACACTGAAGCTTTCTTT,CASSPTANTEAFF,.,TRBV6-5,.,TRBJ1-1
TGTGCCAGCAGCCCTAGCAGGGGAACTGGAAACACCATATATTTT,CASSPSRGTGNTIYF,.,TRBV27,.,TRBJ1-3
TGTGCCAGTAGTTCAACAGGGATAGAGACCCAGTACTTC,CASSSTGIETQYF,few,TRBV19,.,TRBJ2-5
TGTGCCAGTAGTCGCGACAGCGATAATTCACCCCTCCACTTT,CASSRDSDNSPLHF,.,TRBV19,.,TRBJ1-6
TGTGCCAGCAGTCCGCGGGGTTCTAACTATGGCTACACCTTC,CASSPRGSNYGYTF,few,TRBV6-6,.,TRBJ1-2
TGTGCCAGCATGGACTATCAAGCCATGACAGATACGCAGTATTTT,CASMDYQAMTDTQYF,.,TRBV6-5,.,TRBJ2-3
TGTGCCAGCAGCCCAACAGGGTCTGGCCACACCTTC,CASSPTGSGHTF,.,TRBV7-9,.,TRBJ1-2
TGCGCCAGCAGCCAACAGGGGTTCAATCAGCCCCAGCATTTT,CASSQQGFNQPQHF,.,TRBV4-1,.,TRBJ1-5
TGTGCCAGCAGCCCAACGAGGGCAAATCAGCCCCAGCATTTT,CASSPTRANQPQHF,.,TRBV6-2/TRBV6-3,.,TRBJ1-5
TGTGCCAGCAGTTTATTGTCAGGGGGCATTCAGCCCCAGCATTTT,CASSLLSGGIQPQHF,once,TRBV27,TRBD1,TRBJ1-5
TGTGCCAGCAGCGTAGGGACTAGCGGGAGAAGTTTAGGATCCACCGGGGAGCTGTTTTTT,CASSVGTSGRSLGSTGELFF,.,TRBV9,TRBD2,TRBJ2-2
TGCGCCAGCAGCTTGGCCTCGGGTGAAAAACTGTTTTTT,CASSLASGEKLFF,.,TRBV5-1,.,TRBJ1-4
TGTGCCAGCAGCTTAGGGGACAGGGATGGGGAGACCCAGTACTTC,CASSLGDRDGETQYF,few,TRBV7-9,TRBD1,TRBJ2-5
TGTGCCAGCAGTCGAGGACTAGCGGGGGGCGCAGATACGCAGTATTTT,CASSRGLAGGADTQYF,.,TRBV28,TRBD2,TRBJ2-3
TGTGCCAGCCGACTAGCGGGAGGGCCAGGGACGCAGTATTTT,CASRLAGGPGTQYF,.,TRBV6-5,TRBD2,TRBJ2-3
TGTGCCAGCAGCCCACTAGCGGGAGGAGGGACCGGGGAGCTGTTTTTT,CASSPLAGGGTGELFF,once,TRBV3-1/TRBV3-2,TRBD2,TRBJ2-2
TGTGCCAGTAGTATAGGATTAGCGGGGGTCCCGGGGGAGCAGTACTTC,CASSIGLAGVPGEQYF,.,TRBV19,TRBD2,TRBJ2-7
TGTGCCAGCAGTCCTAGCGGGGGGGCCTTTGCGGCGGAGCTGTTTTTT,CASSPSGGAFAAELFF,.,TRBV27,TRBD2,TRBJ2-2
TGTGCCAGCAGCCCCCTCCGACAGGGGCCTAATTCACCCCTCCACTTT,CASSPLRQGPNSPLHF,.,TRBV7-9,TRBD1,TRBJ1-6
TGTGCCAGCAGTTCCTTGACCGGGGCCAGGGGGACTAATGAAAAACTGTTTTTT,CASSSLTGARGTNEKLFF,few,TRBV27,TRBD1,TRBJ1-4
TGTGCCAGCAGCCAGGGGGACAGCCCCTACGAGCAGTACTTC,CASSQGDSPYEQYF,once,TRBV3-1/TRBV3-2,TRBD1,TRBJ2-7
TGTGCCTGGAGTGCCGATAGCGGGAGGGACGAGCAGTACTTC,CAWSADSGRDEQYF,.,TRBV30,TRBD2,TRBJ2-7
TGTGCCAGCAGCCGGGTCAATAGTGTGGGCGAGCAGTACTTC,CASSRVNSVGEQYF,few,TRBV28,.,TRBJ2-7
TGTGCCAGCCACGGGGAACCGGGAGGCTTGGAGACTATCTCCTACGAGCAGTACTTC,CASHGEPGGLETISYEQYF,.,TRBV5-5,TRBD2,TRBJ2-7
TGTGCCAGCAGACGGGACACTGAAGCTTTCTTT,CASRRDTEAFF,.,TRBV5-6,.,TRBJ1-1
TGTGCCAGTAGAGGACTAGGGCTTAGCTCTGGGGCCAACGTCCTGACTTTC,CASRGLGLSSGANVLTF,.,TRBV19,TRBD2,TRBJ2-6
TGTGCCAGCAGCCAAGGCGTTTCTGGAAACACCATATATTTT,CASSQGVSGNTIYF,.,TRBV3-1/TRBV3-2,.,TRBJ1-3
TGTGCCAGCAGCATTACAGGGAGAAACACTGAAGCTTTCTTT,CASSITGRNTEAFF,few,TRBV7-6,.,TRBJ1-1
TGTGCCACCAGTGAGCCTACCGAGCAGTACTTC,CATSEPTEQYF,once,TRBV24-1,.,TRBJ2-7
TGTGCCAGTAACCTGGGGGCCGGGGCTGAAGCTTTCTTT,CASNLGAGAEAFF,.,TRBV19,.,TRBJ1-1
TGTGCCATCATTAAGGTTGCAAGGAGCTCCTACGAGCAGTACTTC,CAIIKVARSSYEQYF,.,TRBV10-3,.,TRBJ2-7
TGTGCCAGCAGCAGCAGACAGGGGTACACAGATACGCAGTATTTT,CASSSRQGYTDTQYF,.,TRBV9,TRBD1,TRBJ2-3
TGTGCCTGGATGCGGTATTGGCTATCGGCTAGCGGGAGTGGGAACAATGAGCAGTTCTTC,CAWMRYWLSASGSGNNEQFF,.,TRBV30,TRBD2,TRBJ2-1
TGCGCCAGCAGCCTATCATCCAGGGCGAACACTGAAGCTTTCTTT,CASSLSSRANTEAFF,.,TRBV4-3,.,TRBJ1-1